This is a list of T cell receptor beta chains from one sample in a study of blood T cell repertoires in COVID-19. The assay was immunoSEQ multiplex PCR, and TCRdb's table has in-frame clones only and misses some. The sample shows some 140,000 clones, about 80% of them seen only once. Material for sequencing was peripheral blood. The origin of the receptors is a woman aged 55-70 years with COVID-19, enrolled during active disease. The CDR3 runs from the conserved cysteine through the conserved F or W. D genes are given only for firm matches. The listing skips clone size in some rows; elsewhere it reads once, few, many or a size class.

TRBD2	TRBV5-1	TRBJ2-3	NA	CASKRGSSGLTDTQYF	TGCGCCAGCAAAAGAGGATCTAGCGGGCTCACAGATACGCAGTATTTT
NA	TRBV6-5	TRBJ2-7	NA	CASSIQELSYEQYF	TGTGCCAGCAGCATACAGGAGCTCTCCTACGAGCAGTACTTC
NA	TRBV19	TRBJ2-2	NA	CASTPGRDGELFF	TGTGCCAGTACCCCAGGTCGAGATGGGGAGCTGTTTTTT
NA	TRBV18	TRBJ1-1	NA	CASSPPGGWNTEAFF	TGTGCCAGCTCACCACCTGGGGGCTGGAACACTGAAGCTTTCTTT
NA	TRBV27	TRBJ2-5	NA	CASSFRQALTQYF	TGTGCCAGCAGTTTCCGCCAGGCCTTGACCCAGTACTTC
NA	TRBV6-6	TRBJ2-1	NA	CASLAPGLRSYNEQFF	TGTGCCTCACTCGCCCCGGGACTCCGCTCCTACAATGAGCAGTTCTTC
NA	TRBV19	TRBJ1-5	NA	CASSNRDNSWSNQPQHF	TGTGCCAGTAGTAACCGGGACAACTCTTGGAGCAATCAGCCCCAGCATTTT
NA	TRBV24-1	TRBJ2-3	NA	CATSDHDSFKDTQYF	TGTGCCACCAGTGATCACGACAGCTTTAAGGATACGCAGTATTTT
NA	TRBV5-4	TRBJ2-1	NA	CASSLVREYNEQFF	TGTGCCAGCAGCTTGGTCAGGGAATACAATGAGCAGTTCTTC
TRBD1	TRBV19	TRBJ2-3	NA	CASSIRDRGTDTQYF	TGTGCCAGTAGTATAAGGGACAGGGGCACAGATACGCAGTATTTT
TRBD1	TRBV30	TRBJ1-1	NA	CASETGTREAFF	TGTGCCTCCGAGACAGGGACCAGAGAAGCTTTCTTT
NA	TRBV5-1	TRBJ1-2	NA	CASSLAGVTYGYTF	TGCGCCAGCAGCTTGGCAGGGGTTACCTATGGCTACACCTTC
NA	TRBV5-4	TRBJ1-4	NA	CASSLGGFSEKLFF	TGTGCCAGCAGCTTGGGAGGTTTTAGCGAAAAACTGTTTTTT
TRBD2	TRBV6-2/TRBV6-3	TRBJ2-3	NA	CASSSRGAGGQGDTQYF	TGTGCCAGCAGTTCCCGGGGAGCGGGGGGGCAGGGAGATACGCAGTATTTT
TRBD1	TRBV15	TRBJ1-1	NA	CATSRDNRGVTEAFF	TGTGCCACCAGCAGAGATAACAGGGGTGTCACTGAAGCTTTCTTT
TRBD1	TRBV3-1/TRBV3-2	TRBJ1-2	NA	CASSPDREGYTF	TGTGCCAGCAGCCCAGACAGGGAAGGCTACACCTTC
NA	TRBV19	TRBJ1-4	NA	CASSTLFTDRVNEKLFF	TGTGCCAGTAGTACCTTATTTACGGACAGAGTTAATGAAAAACTGTTTTTT
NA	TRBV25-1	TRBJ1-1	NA	CASSEWATGGKTEAFF	TGTGCCAGCAGTGAATGGGCTACGGGGGGCAAGACTGAAGCTTTCTTT
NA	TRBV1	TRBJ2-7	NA	CTSSQGVALEQYF	TGCACCAGCAGCCAAGGGGTAGCGCTTGAGCAGTACTTC
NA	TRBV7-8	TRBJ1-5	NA	CASSVHRDRYSNQPQHF	TGTGCCAGCAGCGTTCACCGGGATCGCTATAGCAATCAGCCCCAGCATTTT
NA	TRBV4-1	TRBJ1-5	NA	CASSHNGENQPQHF	TGCGCCAGCAGCCATAACGGTGAAAATCAGCCCCAGCATTTT
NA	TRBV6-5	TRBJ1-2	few	CASSYGRVRGYTF	TGTGCCAGCAGTTACGGCAGGGTACGGGGCTACACCTTC
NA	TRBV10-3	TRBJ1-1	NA	CASKKGGTEAFF	TGTGCCAGTAAGAAGGGGGGGACTGAAGCTTTCTTT
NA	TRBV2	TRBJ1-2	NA	CASRTVRGAPGYTF	TGTGCCAGCAGGACTGTCCGGGGGGCGCCTGGCTACACCTTC
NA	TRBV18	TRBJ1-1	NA	CASSQMNTEAFF	TGTGCCAGCTCCCAGATGAACACTGAAGCTTTCTTT
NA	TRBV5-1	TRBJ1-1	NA	CASSPGQRNTEAFF	TGCGCCAGCAGCCCAGGACAGCGTAACACTGAAGCTTTCTTT
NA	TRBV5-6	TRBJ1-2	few	CATSRSTFYGYTF	TGTGCCACTTCTAGGAGTACCTTCTATGGCTACACCTTC
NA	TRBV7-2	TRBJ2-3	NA	CASSPQDTQYF	TGTGCCAGCAGCCCCCAAGATACGCAGTATTTT
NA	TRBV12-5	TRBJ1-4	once	CASGFEGGTEKLFF	TGTGCTAGTGGTTTTGAGGGTGGAACTGAAAAACTGTTTTTT
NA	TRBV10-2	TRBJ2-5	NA	CASSAQGQETQYF	TGCGCCAGCAGTGCACAGGGCCAAGAGACCCAGTACTTC
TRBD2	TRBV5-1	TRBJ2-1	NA	CASSSGTSGDNNEQFF	TGCGCCAGCAGCTCAGGGACTAGCGGAGACAACAATGAGCAGTTCTTC
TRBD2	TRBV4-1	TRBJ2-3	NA	CASTLKTSGGAEVPDTQYF	TGCGCCAGCACGCTTAAGACTAGCGGGGGGGCGGAAGTTCCAGATACGCAGTATTTT
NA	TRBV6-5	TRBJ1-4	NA	CASRVGRSNEKLFF	TGTGCCAGCAGGGTGGGCAGAAGTAATGAAAAACTGTTTTTT
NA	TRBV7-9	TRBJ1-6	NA	CASSPGKGSPLHF	TGTGCCAGCAGTCCAGGGAAAGGATCACCCCTCCACTTT
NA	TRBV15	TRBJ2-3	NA	CATSRDQGGDTQYF	TGTGCCACCAGCAGAGATCAGGGAGGAGATACGCAGTATTTT
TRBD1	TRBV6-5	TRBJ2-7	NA	CASSILRDRQYEQYF	TGTGCCAGCAGCATACTCCGGGACAGGCAATACGAGCAGTACTTC
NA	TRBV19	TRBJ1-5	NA	CASSIDPGPVVHQPQHF	TGTGCCAGTAGTATAGACCCAGGGCCGGTAGTCCATCAGCCCCAGCATTTT
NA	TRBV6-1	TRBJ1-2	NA	CASSEAQSLRGTF	TGTGCCAGCAGTGAAGCGCAAAGCCTTAGGGGCACCTTC
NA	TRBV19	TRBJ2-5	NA	CASSIGGSGVYETQYF	TGTGCCAGTAGTATCGGCGGGTCGGGGGTTTATGAGACCCAGTACTTC
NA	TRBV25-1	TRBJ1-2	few	CASSDTGGYGYTF	TGTGCCAGCAGTGATACGGGGGGCTATGGCTACACCTTC
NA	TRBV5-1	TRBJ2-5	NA	CASSPGRGAKETQYF	TGCGCCAGCAGCCCCGGACGGGGGGCGAAAGAGACCCAGTACTTC
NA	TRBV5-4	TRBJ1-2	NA	CASSLWGGFNYGYTF	TGTGCCAGCAGCTTGTGGGGGGGCTTTAACTATGGCTACACCTTC
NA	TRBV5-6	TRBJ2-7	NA	CASSAHRVPTYEQYF	TGTGCCAGCAGCGCCCACAGGGTACCGACCTACGAGCAGTACTTC
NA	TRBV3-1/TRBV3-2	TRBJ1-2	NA	CASSQALGLVNYGYTF	TGTGCCAGCAGCCAAGCCCTTGGGCTCGTCAACTATGGCTACACCTTC
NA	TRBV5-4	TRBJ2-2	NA	CASGNSNTGELFF	TGTGCCAGCGGCAATTCGAACACCGGGGAGCTGTTTTTT
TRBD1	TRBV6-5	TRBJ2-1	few	CASIPGQGAVDEQFF	TGTGCCAGCATCCCGGGACAGGGGGCTGTAGATGAGCAGTTCTTC
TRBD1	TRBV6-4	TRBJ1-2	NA	CASRGTGTGHGYTF	TGTGCCAGCAGGGGAACCGGGACAGGGCATGGCTACACCTTC
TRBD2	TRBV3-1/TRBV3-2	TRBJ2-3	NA	CASSRALLAGRVRDTQYF	TGTGCCAGCAGCCGCGCGCTCCTAGCCGGGAGGGTAAGAGATACGCAGTATTTT
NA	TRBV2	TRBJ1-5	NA	CASKLRQSINQPQHF	TGTGCCAGCAAGTTGAGGCAGTCGATCAATCAGCCCCAGCATTTT
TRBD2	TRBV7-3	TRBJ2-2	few	CASSPSGSPGELFF	TGTGCCAGCAGCCCCAGCGGGAGCCCCGGGGAGCTGTTTTTT
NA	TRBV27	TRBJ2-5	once	CASSSYTGRETQYF	TGTGCCAGCAGTAGTTATACGGGGAGGGAGACCCAGTACTTC
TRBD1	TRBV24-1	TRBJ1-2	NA	CATSEGQGPANYGYTF	TGTGCCACCAGTGAGGGACAGGGCCCAGCTAACTATGGCTACACCTTC
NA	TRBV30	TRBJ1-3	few	CAWSGGVLSGNTIYF	TGTGCCTGGTCCGGGGGGGTACTCTCTGGAAACACCATATATTTT
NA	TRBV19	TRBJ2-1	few	CASSMETTSYNEQFF	TGTGCCAGTAGTATGGAGACTACCTCCTACAATGAGCAGTTCTTC
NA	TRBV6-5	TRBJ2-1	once	CASSQWASVNNEQFF	TGTGCCAGCAGCCAATGGGCTAGCGTTAACAATGAGCAGTTCTTC
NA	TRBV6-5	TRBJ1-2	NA	CASSLRTAYGYTF	TGTGCCAGCAGTTTACGGACAGCATATGGCTACACCTTC
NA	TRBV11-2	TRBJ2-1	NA	CASSLVPHREEQFF	TGTGCCAGCAGCTTAGTACCCCACAGGGAGGAGCAGTTCTTC
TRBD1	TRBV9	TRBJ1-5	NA	CASSVAPGGGQPQHF	TGTGCCAGCAGCGTAGCCCCAGGGGGCGGTCAGCCCCAGCATTTT
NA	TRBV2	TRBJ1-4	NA	CASMGGVGEKLFF	TGTGCCAGCATGGGGGGGGTAGGTGAAAAACTGTTTTTT